This T cell receptor (beta chain) stems from a study of blood T cell repertoires in COVID-19. Seattle-derived patients entered the study during active infection and were followed longitudinally. Methods used by the authors: Amplifying reference gene primers gave estimates of nucleated cell counts. The protocol was immunoSEQ multiplex PCR, while the TCRdb copy is restricted to in-frame clones and leaves out a portion. The V and J calls and clone size are taken from that table; D and trimming were inferred from the DNA. Here the sample spans roughly 250,000 clones, roughly 91% being singletons. The TCR was taken from a man under 40 with COVID-19, enrolled during active disease. The source material was peripheral blood.

The CDR3 loop reads CASWTSGGYEQYF. In nucleotides, the CDR3 is TGTGCCAGCTGGACTAGCGGGGGGTACGAGCAGTACTTC. V usage is TRBV27 and J usage is TRBJ2-7; TRBD2 agrees at 14 bases. The CDR3 loop spans 13 amino acids. V shed 8 bases and J 4 bases; nucleotides not matched to a gene: 1. Germline V gives CDR1 MNHEY, CDR2 SMNVEV (reference sequence).